The source of this T cell receptor (beta chain) is a study of blood T cell repertoires in COVID-19. Study details: COVID-19 samples, acute and convalescent, were from the United States, Italy and Spain. The cDNA or gDNA used as material had been derived from T cells, B-cell-depleted T cells, or PBMCs.

This clone has a single count. Per the original data handling: Cell counts per sample came from amplifying reference gene primers. Profiling relied on immunoSEQ multiplex PCR, and the TCRdb table lists in-frame clones only, not all of them. The DNA was the basis for D and trimming; V, J and clone size are from that table. The repertoire holds around 80,000 clones, around 80% seen once, with around a sixth in the top ten. Sequenced: peripheral blood. The clonotype originates from a woman over 75 with acute or convalescent COVID-19.

The CDR3 here is CASSSGQGKVEQYF. CDR3 in DNA: TGTGCCAGCAGCTCGGGACAGGGCAAAGTCGAGCAGTACTTC. This chain connects TRBV5-4 to TRBJ2-7, with TRBD1 identical over 9 bases. V lost 3 bases and J lost 6; bases outside the gene matches: 7. The V gene's germline CDR1 is SGHNT and CDR2 YYREEE (reference sequence). The CDR3 extends over 14 amino acids.